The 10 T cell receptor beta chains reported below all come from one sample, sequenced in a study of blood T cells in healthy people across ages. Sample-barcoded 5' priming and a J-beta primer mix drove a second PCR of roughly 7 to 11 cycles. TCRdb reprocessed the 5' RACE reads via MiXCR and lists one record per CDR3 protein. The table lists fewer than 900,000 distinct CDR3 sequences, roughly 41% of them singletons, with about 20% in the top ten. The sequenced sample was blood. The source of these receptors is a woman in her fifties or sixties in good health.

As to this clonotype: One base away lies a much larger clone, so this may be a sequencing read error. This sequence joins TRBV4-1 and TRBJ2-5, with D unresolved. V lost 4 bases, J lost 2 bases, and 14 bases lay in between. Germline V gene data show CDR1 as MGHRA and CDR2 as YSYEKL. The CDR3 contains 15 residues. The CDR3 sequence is CASSRDFSRQETQYF. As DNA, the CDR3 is TGCGCCAGCAGCCGAGATTTCTCGAGGCAAGAGACCCAGTACTTC.

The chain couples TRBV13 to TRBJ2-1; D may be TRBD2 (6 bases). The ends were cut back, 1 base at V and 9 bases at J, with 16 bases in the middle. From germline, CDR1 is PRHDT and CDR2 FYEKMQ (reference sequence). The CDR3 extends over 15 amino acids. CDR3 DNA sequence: TGTGCCAGCAGCTTAGCCTGGTCGGGGGTCGGTGAGCAGTTCTTC. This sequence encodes CASSLAWSGVGEQFF.

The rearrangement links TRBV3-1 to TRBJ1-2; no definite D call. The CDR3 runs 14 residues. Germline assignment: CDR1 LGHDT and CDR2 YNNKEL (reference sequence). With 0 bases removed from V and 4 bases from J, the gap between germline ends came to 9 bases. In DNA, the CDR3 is TGTGCCAGCAGCCAAGATACGAACCTCTATGGCTACACCTTC. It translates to CASSQDTNLYGYTF.

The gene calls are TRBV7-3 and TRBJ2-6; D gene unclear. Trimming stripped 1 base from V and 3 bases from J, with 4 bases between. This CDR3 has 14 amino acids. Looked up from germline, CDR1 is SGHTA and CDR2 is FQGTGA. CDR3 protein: CASSLNFGANVLTF. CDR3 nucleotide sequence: TGTGCCAGCAGCTTAAACTTTGGGGCCAACGTCCTGACTTTC.

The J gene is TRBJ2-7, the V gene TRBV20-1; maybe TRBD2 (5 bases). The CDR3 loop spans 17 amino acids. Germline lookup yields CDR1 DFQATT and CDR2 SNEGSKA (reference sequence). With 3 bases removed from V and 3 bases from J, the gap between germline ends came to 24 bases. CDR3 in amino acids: CSASGENKMGISYEQYF. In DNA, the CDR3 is TGCAGTGCTAGCGGGGAAAATAAAATGGGCATTAGCTACGAGCAGTACTTC.

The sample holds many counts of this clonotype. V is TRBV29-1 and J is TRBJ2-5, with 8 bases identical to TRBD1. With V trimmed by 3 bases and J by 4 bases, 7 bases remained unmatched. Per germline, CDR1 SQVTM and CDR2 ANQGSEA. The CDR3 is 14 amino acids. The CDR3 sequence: CSVDPPGQAETQYF. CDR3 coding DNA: TGCAGCGTTGACCCACCGGGACAGGCAGAGACCCAGTACTTC. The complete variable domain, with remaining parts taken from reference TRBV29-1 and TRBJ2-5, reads SAVISQKPSRDICQRGTSLTIQCQVDSQVTMMFWYRQQPGQSLTLIATANQGSEATYESGFVIDKFPISRPNLTFSTLTVSNMSPEDSSIYLCSVDPPGQAETQYFGPGTRLLVL.

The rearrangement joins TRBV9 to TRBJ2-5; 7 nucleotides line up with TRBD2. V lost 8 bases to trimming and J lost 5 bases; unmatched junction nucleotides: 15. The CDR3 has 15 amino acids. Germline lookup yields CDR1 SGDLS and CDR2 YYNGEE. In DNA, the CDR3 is TGTGCCAGTAGTGGGGGGGACTCCTGGGGGGAGACCCAGTACTTC. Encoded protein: CASSGGDSWGETQYF.

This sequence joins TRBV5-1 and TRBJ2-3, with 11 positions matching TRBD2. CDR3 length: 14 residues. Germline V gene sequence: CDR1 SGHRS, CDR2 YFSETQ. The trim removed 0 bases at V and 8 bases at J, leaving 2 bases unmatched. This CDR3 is CASSLVAGGPTQYF. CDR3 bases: TGCGCCAGCAGCTTGGTAGCGGGGGGGCCTACGCAGTATTTT.

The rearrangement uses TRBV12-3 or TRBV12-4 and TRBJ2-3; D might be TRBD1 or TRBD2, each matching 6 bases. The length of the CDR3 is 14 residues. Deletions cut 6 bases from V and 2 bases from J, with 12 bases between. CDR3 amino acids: CASRSTGATDTQYF. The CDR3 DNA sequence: TGTGCCAGCAGGTCCACGGGGGCCACAGATACGCAGTATTTT.

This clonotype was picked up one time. CDR3 sequence: CASSLRGWNQETQYF. The CDR3 DNA reads as TGTGCCAGCAGCCTGAGAGGATGGAACCAAGAGACCCAGTACTTC. The chain links TRBV7-6 to TRBJ2-5; the D is unclear. The CDR3 is made up of 15 amino acids. CDR1 is SGHVS, CDR2 FNYEAQ, per germline. Between the trimmed V and J ends, which lost 5 bases and 0 bases, there was a span of 13 bases. Combining the CDR3 with reference TRBV7-6 and TRBJ2-5 gives the whole variable domain GAGVSQSPRYKVTKRGQDVALRCDPISGHVSLYWYRQALGQGPEFLTYFNYEAQQDKSGLPNDRFSAERPEGSISTLTIQRTEQRDSAMYRCASSLRGWNQETQYFGPGTRLLVL.